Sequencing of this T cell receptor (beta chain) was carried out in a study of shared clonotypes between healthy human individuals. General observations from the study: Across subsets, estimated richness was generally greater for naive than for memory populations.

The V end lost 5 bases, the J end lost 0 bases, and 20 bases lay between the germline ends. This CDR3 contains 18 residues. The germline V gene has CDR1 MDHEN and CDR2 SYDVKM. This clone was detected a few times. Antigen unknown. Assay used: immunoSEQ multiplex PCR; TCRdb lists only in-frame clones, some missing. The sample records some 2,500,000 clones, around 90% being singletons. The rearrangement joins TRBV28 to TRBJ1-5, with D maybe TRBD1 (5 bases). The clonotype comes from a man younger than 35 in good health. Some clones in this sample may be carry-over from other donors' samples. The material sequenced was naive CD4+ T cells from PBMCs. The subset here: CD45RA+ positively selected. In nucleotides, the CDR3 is TGTGCCAGCAGTCCCTTTAAGGGCCCGACAGATAGCAATCAGCCCCAGCATTTT. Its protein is CASSPFKGPTDSNQPQHF.